The 27 T cell receptor beta chains given below trace back to one sample, sequenced in a study of blood T cell repertoires in COVID-19. Generated by immunoSEQ multiplex PCR, the TCRdb table keeps only in-frame clones and is missing some. The table records a few hundred thousand clones, 88% of them present only once. Sequencing was carried out using peripheral blood. Every receptor here comes from a man aged 55 to 70 who had recovered from COVID-19.

The chain joins TRBV19 to TRBJ1-6, with 9 nucleotides matching TRBD1. The CDR3 has 16 residues. Looked up from germline, CDR1 is LNHDA and CDR2 is SQIVND (reference sequence). Unmatched junction bases numbered 9, after V lost 2 bases and J lost 10 bases. The DNA for the CDR3 is TGTGCCAGTAGTATATCCCCACAGGGGGCTGGGTCACCCCTCCACTTT. It yields the protein CASSISPQGAGSPLHF. Full variable domain (remainder filled in from reference TRBV19 and TRBJ1-6): DGGITQSPKYLFRKEGQNVTLSCEQNLNHDAMYWYRQDPGQGLRLIYYSQIVNDFQKGDIAEGYSVSREKKESFPLTVTSAQKNPTAFYLCASSISPQGAGSPLHFGNGTRLTVT.

This chain joins TRBV18 and TRBJ2-1, with 9 bases matching TRBD1. Losses at the gene ends were 6 bases for V and 7 bases for J; bases not matched to a gene: 10. Germline V gives CDR1 KGHSH, CDR2 LQKENI. The CDR3 consists of 15 residues. The CDR3 reads CASSHAGTGSNEQFF. CDR3 in DNA: TGTGCCAGCTCCCACGCCGGGACAGGGTCAAATGAGCAGTTCTTC.

This clone has only one observation. The chain links TRBV5-1 to TRBJ2-7; D perhaps matches TRBD1 (6 bases). The CDR3 is 16 amino acids. Germline CDR1 is SGHRS and CDR2 is YFSETQ. V lost 0 bases and J 6 bases, leaving 19 bases between the germline ends. This CDR3 reads CASSLDWQGWAGEQYF. The CDR3 bases are TGCGCCAGCAGCTTGGATTGGCAGGGGTGGGCCGGCGAGCAGTACTTC.

The rearrangement joins TRBV6-2 or TRBV6-3 to TRBJ2-2; 9 bases fit TRBD2. This CDR3 has 17 residues. From germline, CDR1 is MNHEY and CDR2 SVGEGT. The junction had 5 bases not matched to a gene; V was cut back by 0 bases and J by 3 bases. CDR3 nucleotide sequence: TGTGCCAGCAGTTACTCGCTTTCTAGCGGGGACACCGGGGAGCTGTTTTTT. Encoded protein: CASSYSLSSGDTGELFF.

This clone was recorded once. The chain recombines TRBV11-3 with TRBJ1-1; a possible D gene is TRBD1 (5 bases). Trimming took 5 bases from V and 5 from J, leaving 18 bases between them. Germline loops: CDR1 SGHNT, CDR2 YENEEA. The CDR3 length is 15 residues. This CDR3 is CASSPGGPASTEAFF. In DNA, the CDR3 is TGTGCCAGCAGCCCCGGGGGACCCGCCTCGACTGAAGCTTTCTTT.

In its sample, this clone was seen once. V and J are TRBV10-3 and TRBJ1-1, with a weak D call TRBD1 (5 bases). The V gene lost 5 bases and the J gene lost 5 bases, with 12 bases spanning the gap. Looked up from germline, CDR1 is ENHRY and CDR2 is SYGVKD. The length of the CDR3 is 13 residues. The CDR3 DNA is TGTGCCATCAGTCAGGGTGGGGGGACTGAAGCTTTCTTT. Its protein is CAISQGGGTEAFF.

The V call is TRBV14, the J call TRBJ2-4; the match to TRBD2 covers 8 bases. This CDR3 spans 16 amino acids. CDR1 and CDR2 (germline): SGHDN, FVKESK. V lost 3 bases to trimming and J lost 6 bases; unmatched junction nucleotides: 10. This chain's CDR3 is CASSHREGDRRNIQYF. The CDR3 DNA reads as TGTGCCAGCAGCCACCGGGAGGGGGATAGGAGAAACATTCAGTACTTC. Based on the CDR3 plus reference TRBV14 and TRBJ2-4, the full variable domain is EAGVTQFPSHSVIEKGQTVTLRCDPISGHDNLYWYRRVMGKEIKFLLHFVKESKQDESGMPNNRFLAERTGGTYSTLKVQPAELEDSGVYFCASSHREGDRRNIQYFGAGTRLSVL.

The chain carries TRBV27 and TRBJ2-7, with D possibly being TRBD1 (6 bases). CDR1 and CDR2 from the germline V gene are MNHEY and SMNVEV (reference sequence). This CDR3 comprises 13 residues. The V and J ends lost 5 bases and 8 bases respectively, with 16 bases between them. CDR3 amino acids: CASSPLLQGKQYF. The CDR3 DNA follows: TGTGCCAGCAGTCCCCTTCTCCAGGGGAAGCAGTACTTC.

The rearrangement uses TRBV5-4 and TRBJ2-1, with no clear D. Germline V gene data show CDR1 as SGHNT and CDR2 as YYREEE (reference sequence). There are 13 residues in the CDR3. V shed 3 bases and J shed 8 bases, with 12 bases lying between them. The CDR3 coding sequence is TGTGCCAGCAGCTCCCCCTCATCGGATGAGCAGTTCTTC. This codes for CASSSPSSDEQFF.

The V gene is TRBV29-1, the J gene TRBJ2-7; TRBD1 matches at 9 bases. The CDR3 spans 16 residues. The V segment lost 3 bases and the J segment 2 bases; nucleotides outside the gene matches: 11. Germline values: CDR1 SQVTM, CDR2 ANQGSEA. For the CDR3, the DNA is TGCAGCGTTGATGGGGGAGGGGGACAGGGCACCTACGAGCAGTACTTC. It is translated as CSVDGGGGQGTYEQYF.

This chain joins TRBV11-2 and TRBJ2-7; no reliable D call. V was cut by 1 base and J by 1 base, with 11 bases left in between. Per germline, CDR1 SGHAT and CDR2 FQNNGV. The CDR3 is made up of 15 amino acids. In DNA form, the CDR3 reads TGTGCCAGCAGCTTAGTTGAAGGCGGATCCTACGAGCAGTACTTC. Its translation is CASSLVEGGSYEQYF.

The chain recombines TRBV7-3 with TRBJ1-1; D possibly corresponds to TRBD1 (5 bases). V was cut by 2 bases and J by 6 bases, with 13 bases left in between. Germline V lookup: CDR1 SGHTA, CDR2 FQGTGA. The CDR3 contains 14 residues. DNA of the CDR3: TGTGCCAGCAGCTTAGGGCAGGGCGTGGCTGAAGCTTTCTTT. It encodes CASSLGQGVAEAFF.

V is TRBV19 and J is TRBJ2-1, with a possible D match to TRBD2 (7 bases). CDR1 and CDR2 from the germline V gene are LNHDA and SQIVND (reference sequence). The germline V and J ends were trimmed by 5 bases and 7 bases, with 21 bases remaining between them. The CDR3 covers 16 residues. The CDR3 DNA reads as TGTGCCAGTAGTTCCCAAGGTGCGGGGGCGAGGAATGAGCAGTTCTTC. Translation gives CASSSQGAGARNEQFF.

The chain is built from TRBV15 and TRBJ2-4; 9 bases match TRBD1. This CDR3 spans 19 amino acids. Germline V lookup: CDR1 LNHNV, CDR2 YYDKDF (reference sequence). The V and J ends lost 3 bases and 3 bases, in that order; junction bases with no gene match: 15. The CDR3 sequence: CATSSPGQGLYRGKNIQYF. The CDR3 DNA reads TGTGCCACCAGCAGCCCGGGACAGGGTCTCTACCGGGGCAAAAACATTCAGTACTTC.

The chain couples TRBV7-8 to TRBJ2-3, with no clear D. The germline V gene encodes CDR1 SGHVS and CDR2 FQNEAQ. This CDR3 has 15 amino acids. Trimming stripped 5 bases from V and 4 bases from J, with 16 bases between. The CDR3 DNA is TGTGCCAGCAGCAGCGTGATGTTTACGGCAGATACGCAGTATTTT. Amino acids: CASSSVMFTADTQYF. The full variable domain, completed using reference TRBV7-8 and TRBJ2-3, is GAGVSQSPRYKVAKRGQDVALRCDPISGHVSLFWYQQALGQGPEFLTYFQNEAQLDKSGLPSDRFFAERPEGSVSTLKIQRTQQEDSAVYLCASSSVMFTADTQYFGPGTRLTVL.

Here the CDR3 reads CASSFSGGAPDTQYF. CDR3 DNA: TGTGCCAGCAGCTTTAGCGGGGGGGCCCCAGATACGCAGTATTTT. The gene calls are TRBV11-3 and TRBJ2-3; TRBD2 agrees at 11 bases. CDR3 length: 15 residues. J lost 4 bases, V lost 3 bases, and 3 bases had no gene match. Germline-derived CDR1 and CDR2 are SGHNT and YENEEA.

This chain links TRBV5-1 with TRBJ2-3; 8 nucleotides match TRBD2. There are 14 residues in the CDR3. CDR1 and CDR2 (germline): SGHRS, YFSETQ. The V and J ends lost 0 bases and 4 bases, in that order; junction bases with no gene match: 1. The CDR3 DNA sequence: TGCGCCAGCAGCTTGGCCGGGGGGGCAGATACGCAGTATTTT. It is translated as CASSLAGGADTQYF.

This clone was seen a single time. The CDR3 loop is CASSQDPGGWGNTIYF. In DNA form, the CDR3 reads TGTGCCAGCAGCCAAGACCCAGGGGGTTGGGGAAACACCATATATTTT. The rearrangement uses TRBV3-1 (or the pseudogene TRBV3-2) and TRBJ1-3; 7 bases align to TRBD1. Germline-derived CDR1 and CDR2 are LGHDT and YNNKEL (reference sequence). The trim removed 0 bases at V and 4 bases at J, leaving 6 bases unmatched. CDR3 length equals 16 residues.

The chain employs TRBV11-2 and TRBJ1-4, with D possibly TRBD1 on 6 matching bases. The V end was cut by 1 base, the J end by 0 bases, with 12 bases between. This CDR3 region has 17 residues. Germline-derived CDR1 and CDR2 are SGHAT and FQNNGV. CDR3 sequence (DNA): TGTGCCAGCAGCTTAGGACAGGATGTTGCAACTAATGAAAAACTGTTTTTT. Protein: CASSLGQDVATNEKLFF.

The J gene is TRBJ2-1, the V gene TRBV19; D gene uncertain. Trimming took 5 bases from V and 0 from J, leaving 14 bases between them. Looked up from germline, CDR1 is LNHDA and CDR2 is SQIVND (reference sequence). This CDR3 spans 16 amino acids. The CDR3 is CASSPRQTSSYNEQFF. In DNA, the CDR3 is TGTGCCAGTAGTCCTAGGCAAACCAGCTCCTACAATGAGCAGTTCTTC.

The chain uses TRBV5-4 and TRBJ1-1; D is unresolved. Germline V lookup: CDR1 SGHNT, CDR2 YYREEE (reference sequence). V lost 4 bases to trimming and J lost 7 bases, with 11 bases between them. The CDR3 contains 12 residues. The CDR3 loop is CASSLVGNEAFF. Here the CDR3 DNA reads TGTGCCAGCAGCCTTGTCGGGAATGAAGCTTTCTTT.

This chain joins TRBV7-9 and TRBJ1-1; 10 bases are a match to TRBD1. Losses at the gene ends were 1 base for V and 10 bases for J; bases not matched to a gene: 9. Germline CDR1 is SEHNR and CDR2 is FQNEAQ (reference sequence). This CDR3 is built from 15 residues. The CDR3 sequence is CASSLGVGTGESAFF. CDR3 sequence (DNA): TGTGCCAGCAGCTTAGGTGTCGGGACAGGGGAGTCAGCTTTCTTT.

This CDR3 is CASSLQTGIYNEQFF. The CDR3 coding sequence is TGTGCCAGCAGCCTACAGACAGGAATCTACAATGAGCAGTTCTTC. The chain is built from TRBV9 and TRBJ2-1; D possibly corresponds to TRBD1 (6 bases). V dropped 4 bases and J dropped 3 bases, with 14 bases sitting between them. There are 15 residues in the CDR3. Germline values: CDR1 SGDLS, CDR2 YYNGEE. The full variable domain, completed using reference TRBV9 and TRBJ2-1, is DSGVTQTPKHLITATGQRVTLRCSPRSGDLSVYWYQQSLDQGLQFLIQYYNGEERAKGNILERFSAQQFPDLHSELNLSSLELGDSALYFCASSLQTGIYNEQFFGPGTRLTVL.

V and J are TRBV6-5 and TRBJ1-1; maybe TRBD1 (6 bases). The CDR3 runs to 15 residues. Per the germline V gene, CDR1 is MNHEY and CDR2 is SVGAGI. V dropped 3 bases and J dropped 8 bases, with 19 bases sitting between them. CDR3: CASSYSENRASEAFF. In nucleotides, the CDR3 is TGTGCCAGCAGTTATTCGGAGAACAGGGCTTCCGAAGCTTTCTTT.

This clone appeared once. The rearrangement uses TRBV30 and TRBJ1-4; D is perhaps TRBD1 (5 bases). V was cut by 1 base and J by 11 bases, with 17 bases left in between. This CDR3 comprises 14 residues. Germline lookup yields CDR1 GTSNPN and CDR2 SVGIG (reference sequence). CDR3 nucleotide sequence: TGTGCCTGGAGTGAAGGAGGGGCCAACGGGAAACTGTTTTTT. Protein: CAWSEGGANGKLFF.

The rearrangement uses TRBV5-1 and TRBJ2-2; possible D gene TRBD1, 5 bases. The V end lost 0 bases, the J end lost 0 bases, and 6 bases lay between the germline ends. Germline V lookup: CDR1 SGHRS, CDR2 YFSETQ. This CDR3 spans 15 amino acids. The DNA for the CDR3 is TGCGCCAGCAGCTTGGGACAGCCGAACACCGGGGAGCTGTTTTTT. Protein: CASSLGQPNTGELFF. The entire variable domain, with the rest obtained from reference TRBV5-1 and TRBJ2-2, is as follows: KAGVTQTPRYLIKTRGQQVTLSCSPISGHRSVSWYQQTPGQGLQFLFEYFSETQRNKGNFPGRFSGRQFSNSRSEMNVSTLELGDSALYLCASSLGQPNTGELFFGEGSRLTVL.

The chain joins TRBV19 to TRBJ2-5, with D perhaps matching TRBD2 (6 bases). The CDR3 totals 15 residues. Germline values: CDR1 LNHDA, CDR2 SQIVND (reference sequence). V was cut by 1 base and J by 1 base, with 10 bases left in between. The CDR3 region is CASSIGGTFQETQYF. In nucleotides, the CDR3 is TGTGCCAGTAGTATAGGCGGGACCTTCCAAGAGACCCAGTACTTC.